The clone carrying this T cell receptor (beta chain) was detected only once. Its specificity is not known. This entry comes from a study of cytomegalovirus exposure and HLA in healthy donors. V shed 5 bases, J shed 1 base, and the junction held 5 bases outside the gene matches. Germline V gene lookup returns CDR1 KGHSY and CDR2 FQNENV. The CDR3 loop spans 15 amino acids. Study results and caveats: The study had only CMV serostatus as immune exposure information. According to reports, the classifier identified cytomegalovirus status with high specificity and sensitivity. Earlier results showed most TCR beta V segments being productive about 87% or about 30% of the time.

With 60 Vbeta and 13 Jbeta primers, the PCR was carried out. Profiled with immunoSEQ multiplex PCR; TCRdb holds only in-frame clones, not every one. Of about 80,000 clones in the sample, approximately 80% are singletons; the top ten hold over 20%. The sample consisted of PBMCs. J is TRBJ1-5 and V is TRBV16, with TRBD1 matching 7 bases. This TCR came from a woman in her 50s in good health and CMV-seropositive. The DNA for the CDR3 is TGTGCCAGCAGCACCAGGGGGGCGAGCAATCAGCCCCAGCATTTT. This encodes CASSTRGASNQPQHF.